This T cell receptor (beta chain) was observed in a study of post-analysis software for immune sequencing data. Study-wide background: Relapsing-remitting, secondary progressive and progressive-relapsing courses of multiple sclerosis were included.

Trimming removed 1 base at V and 4 bases at J, with 16 bases between. From germline, CDR1 is SGDLS and CDR2 YYNGEE. This CDR3 comprises 16 residues. Whole-study findings and limits: Normalized Chao1 diversity in multiple sclerosis patients fell significantly below that of controls. Comparison of patients with controls showed five TRBV segments more frequent in patients, TRBV5-6, TRBV5-1 and TRBV20-1 among them. The F measure placed samples prepared in the same batch into strongly shared clusters.

Unique molecular identifiers were carried by the TCR beta cDNA libraries. The authors obtained roughly 550,000 cDNA molecules from around 0.96 to 9.9 million T cells. TCRdb used MiXCR to reprocess the PCR reads, holding one entry per CDR3 protein. The sample lists about 820,000 distinct CDR3 sequences, about 57% occurring once. This clonotype turned up a few times. No antigen is known for it. The sample was blood. The chain links TRBV9 to TRBJ2-3; tentatively, D is TRBD1 (5 bases). This receptor was obtained from a girl under 18 with multiple sclerosis. DNA of the CDR3: TGTGCCAGCAGCGTAAGTCCCGGACAAAAGGCAGATACGCAGTATTTT. Amino acid sequence: CASSVSPGQKADTQYF.